Listed below are T cell receptor beta chains from one sample, sequenced in a study of OX40 agonist ivuxolimab in advanced cancers. Some clones are missing from TCRdb's copy, which holds only in-frame ones; the method was immunoSEQ multiplex PCR. The table shows more than 25,000 clones, with approximately 84% occurring only once. Specimen: CD4+ or CD8+ T cells sorted from blood, collected in a trial of the OX40 agonist ivuxolimab. Receptors originate from an adult with an advanced solid tumor such as melanoma, head and neck, liver or kidney cancer. Both conserved end residues are part of each CDR3. A D gene is named only where the DNA matches it firmly. Some rows mark clone size as missing; the rest say once, few, many or name a class of expanded clone.

V gene	J gene	D gene	clone size	CDR3 length	CDR3 DNA	CDR3 protein
TRBV2	TRBJ1-3	-	-	13	TGTGCCAGCACTCCTCAGAGTGGAAACACCATATATTTT	CASTPQSGNTIYF
TRBV27	TRBJ2-7	-	-	13	TGTGCCAGCAGTATGACCCCTTACTACGAGCAGTACTTC	CASSMTPYYEQYF
TRBV11-1	TRBJ1-1	-	-	14	TGTGCCAGCAGCTTAGCAGGGGGGAACACTGAAGCTTTCTTT	CASSLAGGNTEAFF
TRBV25-1	TRBJ1-5	-	-	14	TGTGCCAGCAGTGAATGGGATAGCAATCAGCCCCAGCATTTT	CASSEWDSNQPQHF
TRBV5-6	TRBJ1-2	TRBD1	-	15	TGTGCCAGCAGCCCTGGGCCCAGGGGGAACTATGGCTACACCTTC	CASSPGPRGNYGYTF
TRBV4-2	TRBJ1-2	-	few	15	TGTGCCAGCAGCCCGGACAAGATCCCTAACTATGGCTACACCTTC	CASSPDKIPNYGYTF
TRBV10-3	TRBJ1-3	TRBD1	-	13	TGTGCCATAGGACAGGTCTCTGGAAACACCATATATTTT	CAIGQVSGNTIYF
TRBV9	TRBJ1-1	TRBD1	once	22	TGTGCCAGCAGCCCATTCCCACTGGCAGACCGGGACAGGGGATTCACGAACACTGAAGCTTTCTTT	CASSPFPLADRDRGFTNTEAFF
TRBV29-1	TRBJ2-5	-	-	13	TGCAGCGTTGATGTCCCAAATCAAGAGACCCAGTACTTC	CSVDVPNQETQYF
TRBV5-1	TRBJ2-7	TRBD1	-	16	TGCGCCAGCAGCTTGTCCGACAGGGGAGGTGACTACGAGCAGTACTTC	CASSLSDRGGDYEQYF
TRBV11-2	TRBJ2-7	-	-	14	TGTGCCAGCAGCTTGTCCTACGGCTCCTACGAGCAGTACTTC	CASSLSYGSYEQYF
TRBV7-7	TRBJ2-2	-	-	16	TGTGCCAGCAGCTTAGAAACGGGCTTATTCACCGGGGAGCTGTTTTTT	CASSLETGLFTGELFF
TRBV9	TRBJ1-2	-	-	12	TGTGCCAGCAGCGGTAGTAGCTATGGCTACACCTTC	CASSGSSYGYTF